The 5 T cell receptor beta chains listed next were all sequenced from one sample in a study of response to subunit inactivated influenza vaccine. One entry per CDR3 protein results from TCRdb running MiXCR on the RT-PCR reads. The data hold 400,000 to 650,000 distinct CDR3 sequences, with around 7.7% observed a single time. The source material was PBMCs from blood, sampled about 24 months after vaccination. The source of these receptors is a man between 50 and 69 years old who received an inactivated influenza vaccine.

This clonotype was detected many times. V gene TRBV20-1 combines with J gene TRBJ2-1; D ambiguous. The V gene lost 0 bases and the J gene lost 0 bases, with 12 bases spanning the gap. This CDR3 region has 16 residues. CDR1 is DFQATT and CDR2 is SNEGSKA in the germline V gene (reference sequence). The CDR3 region has the DNA TGCAGTGCTAGAGATTCCGCAGCTAGCTCCTACAATGAGCAGTTCTTC. Translation: CSARDSAASSYNEQFF.

The J gene is TRBJ2-1, the V gene TRBV7-2; D gene uncertain. This CDR3 spans 14 amino acids. V was clipped by 5 bases and J by 7 bases, with 15 bases between them. From germline, CDR1 is SGHTA and CDR2 FQGNSA. The CDR3 DNA follows: TGTGCCAGCAGCCTTGACTGGGATCAGAATGAGCAGTTCTTC. This sequence encodes CASSLDWDQNEQFF. Drawing the rest from reference TRBV7-2 and TRBJ2-1, the complete variable domain is GAGVSQSPSNKVTEKGKDVELRCDPISGHTALYWYRQSLGQGLEFLIYFQGNSAPDKSGLPSDRFSAERTGGSVSTLTIQRTQQEDSAVYLCASSLDWDQNEQFFGPGTRLTVL.

This clonotype showed up just a few times. The V call is TRBV9, the J call TRBJ2-3, with 10 positions matching TRBD2. V dropped 3 bases and J dropped 4; count of bases not matched to a gene: 8. CDR1 is SGDLS, CDR2 YYNGEE, per germline. The CDR3 sequence is 16 residues long. CDR3: CASSGTSGGAPDTQYF. In DNA form, the CDR3 reads TGTGCCAGCAGCGGGACAAGCGGGGGGGCCCCAGATACGCAGTATTTT.

This clonotype occurred a few times. The rearrangement uses TRBV15 and TRBJ2-5, with TRBD2 as a possible D gene (6 bases). The CDR3 totals 14 residues. The germline gives CDR1 LNHNV, CDR2 YYDKDF (reference sequence). V was cut by 1 base and J by 10 bases, with 16 bases left in between. This CDR3 is CATSRVEGLKLQYF. DNA for the CDR3: TGTGCCACCAGCAGAGTGGAGGGGTTAAAGCTCCAGTACTTC.

This clonotype came up a few times. The rearrangement uses TRBV29-1 and TRBJ1-2; D unresolved. Germline assignment: CDR1 SQVTM and CDR2 ANQGSEA. CDR3 length: 12 amino acids. Trimming removed 5 bases at V and 3 bases at J, with 10 bases between. The CDR3 region is CSVYASYYGYTF. The CDR3 region has the DNA TGCAGCGTTTATGCCAGCTACTATGGCTACACCTTC.